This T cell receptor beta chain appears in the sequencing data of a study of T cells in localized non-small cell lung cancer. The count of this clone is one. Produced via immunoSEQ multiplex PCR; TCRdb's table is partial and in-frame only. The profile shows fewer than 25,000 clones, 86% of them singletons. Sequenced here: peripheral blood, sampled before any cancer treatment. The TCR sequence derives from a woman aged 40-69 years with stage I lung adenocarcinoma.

The CDR3 DNA reads as TGTGCCAGCAGCTTAGGGGTAGAGACCCAGTACTTC. Translation gives CASSLGVETQYF. J is TRBJ2-5 and V is TRBV7-2, with D unresolved. The V gene lost 1 base and the J gene lost 4 bases, with 4 bases spanning the gap. The length of the CDR3 is 12 residues. Germline V gene data show CDR1 as SGHTA and CDR2 as FQGNSA.